This record concerns one T cell receptor (beta chain) sequence. Its antigen is as yet unknown. Method: immunoSEQ multiplex PCR; TCRdb's copy keeps in-frame clones and lacks some. Among about 150,000 clones listed, less than 90% were seen once. The time point was: baseline pretreatment blood. This sample's treatment: 15 Gy SBRT to primary tumor, nephrectomy 4 weeks later. This renal cell carcinoma was of the clear cell type. This specimen comes from a study of radiation and T cells in renal cell carcinoma. Study conclusions and caveats: Top tumor clonotypes rose in blood 2 weeks post-radiation, then contracted. Pretreatment tumor biopsies were lacking, so baseline clonotypes are unknown.

The V gene's germline CDR1 is SGHDT and CDR2 YYEEEE. The ends were cut back, 0 bases at V and 4 bases at J, with 5 bases in the middle. The CDR3 runs to 12 residues. This chain joins TRBV5-6 and TRBJ2-7; D ambiguous. Sequences were derived from blood, sampled from a patient whose treatment included radiotherapy and nephrectomy. The TCR sequence derives from a woman in her sixties or seventies with renal cell carcinoma. The CDR3 coding sequence is TGTGCCAGCAGCTTGGATGTGTACGAGCAGTACTTC. Protein: CASSLDVYEQYF. The variable domain in full, with the rest retrieved from reference TRBV5-6 and TRBJ2-7, is DAGVTQSPTHLIKTRGQQVTLRCSPKSGHDTVSWYQQALGQGPQFIFQYYEEEERQRGNFPDRFSGHQFPNYSSELNVNALLLGDSALYLCASSLDVYEQYFGPGTRLTVT.